The sequence of this T cell receptor (beta chain) was determined in a study of blood T cell repertoires in COVID-19. Overall study: Acute and convalescent COVID-19 specimens originated in the United States, Italy and Spain. T cells, B-cell-depleted T cells, or PBMCs provided the cDNA or gDNA that served as material.

The CDR3 spans 15 residues. V lost 3 bases, J lost 1 base, and 12 bases lay in between. The germline V gene encodes CDR1 LNHDA and CDR2 SQIVND (reference sequence). Generated by immunoSEQ multiplex PCR, the TCRdb table keeps only in-frame clones and is missing some. The sample has 120,000 or so clones, approximately 87% seen once. The sequencing input was peripheral blood. The receptor was isolated from a woman aged 70-85 years with acute or convalescent COVID-19. This chain links TRBV19 with TRBJ1-1; a weak D match, TRBD1 (5 bases). CDR3: CASSISHRGNTEAFF. The DNA of the CDR3 is TGTGCCAGTAGTATCTCCCATAGGGGGAACACTGAAGCTTTCTTT. The full variable domain, completed using reference TRBV19 and TRBJ1-1, is DGGITQSPKYLFRKEGQNVTLSCEQNLNHDAMYWYRQDPGQGLRLIYYSQIVNDFQKGDIAEGYSVSREKKESFPLTVTSAQKNPTAFYLCASSISHRGNTEAFFGQGTRLTVV.